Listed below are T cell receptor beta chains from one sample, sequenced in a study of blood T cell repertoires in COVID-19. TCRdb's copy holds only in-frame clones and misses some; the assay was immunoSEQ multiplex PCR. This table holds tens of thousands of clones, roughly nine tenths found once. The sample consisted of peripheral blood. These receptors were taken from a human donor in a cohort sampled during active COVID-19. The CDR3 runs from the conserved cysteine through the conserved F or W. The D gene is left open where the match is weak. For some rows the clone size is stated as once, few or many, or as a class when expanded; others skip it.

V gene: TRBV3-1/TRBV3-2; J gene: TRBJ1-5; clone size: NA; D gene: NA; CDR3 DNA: TGTGCCAGCAGACTTCCGGAGCCCCAGCATTTT; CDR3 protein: CASRLPEPQHF
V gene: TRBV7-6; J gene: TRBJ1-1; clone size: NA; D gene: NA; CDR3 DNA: TGTGCCAGCAGCTTAGCGGCGGTGCGGACTGAAGCTTTCTTT; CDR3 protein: CASSLAAVRTEAFF
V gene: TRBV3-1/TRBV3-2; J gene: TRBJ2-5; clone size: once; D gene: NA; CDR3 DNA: TGTGCCAGCAGCCCTACCTACCAAGAGACCCAGTACTTC; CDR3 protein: CASSPTYQETQYF
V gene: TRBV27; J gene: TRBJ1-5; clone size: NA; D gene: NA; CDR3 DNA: TGTGCCAGCAGAGGTCAGGGCCGCCAGCCCCAGCATTTT; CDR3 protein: CASRGQGRQPQHF
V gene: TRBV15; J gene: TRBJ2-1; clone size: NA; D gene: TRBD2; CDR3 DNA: TGTGCCACCAGCAGGGGAAGCGGGGCCAGCTCCTACAATGAGCAGTTCTTC; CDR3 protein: CATSRGSGASSYNEQFF
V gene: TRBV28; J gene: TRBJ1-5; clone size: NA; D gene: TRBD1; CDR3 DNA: TGTGCCGCTTCCCGTGGGGACAGCTATAGCAATCAGCCCCAGCATTTT; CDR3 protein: CAASRGDSYSNQPQHF
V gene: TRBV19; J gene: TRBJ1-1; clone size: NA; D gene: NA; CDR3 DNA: TGTGCCAGTAGTATAGTCCCCATTACTGAAGCTTTCTTT; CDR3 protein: CASSIVPITEAFF
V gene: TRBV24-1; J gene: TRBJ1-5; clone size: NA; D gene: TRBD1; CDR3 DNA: TGTGCCACCAGTTTGACAGGGGGCAATCAGCCCCAGCATTTT; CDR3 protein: CATSLTGGNQPQHF
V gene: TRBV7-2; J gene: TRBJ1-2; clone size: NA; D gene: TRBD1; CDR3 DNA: TGTGCCAGCAGCTTCGTCCAGACAGGGGGCATTGGCTACACCTTC; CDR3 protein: CASSFVQTGGIGYTF
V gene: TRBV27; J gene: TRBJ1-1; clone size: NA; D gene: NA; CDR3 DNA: TGTGCCAGCAGCCCCGGGGTAGGGGGTAAGAAAGCTTTCTTT; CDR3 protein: CASSPGVGGKKAFF
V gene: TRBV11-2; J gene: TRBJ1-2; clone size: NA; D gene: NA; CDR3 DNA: TGTGCCAGCAGCTTAGTTTATCGGACAGAAGGGGGCTACACCTTC; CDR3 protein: CASSLVYRTEGGYTF
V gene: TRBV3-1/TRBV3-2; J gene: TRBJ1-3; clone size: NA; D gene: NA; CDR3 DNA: TGTGCCAGCAGCCAAACGGGGGGCGCGGGAAACACCATATATTTT; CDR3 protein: CASSQTGGAGNTIYF
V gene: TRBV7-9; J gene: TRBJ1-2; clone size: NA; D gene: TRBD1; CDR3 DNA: TGTGCCAGCAGCGCGACCCAAGGACAGGGTAGAGATGGCTACACCTTC; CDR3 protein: CASSATQGQGRDGYTF
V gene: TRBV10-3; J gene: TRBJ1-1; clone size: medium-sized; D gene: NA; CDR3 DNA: TGTGCCACCTCGTATGGTGGGGGCGGCACTGAAGCTTTCTTT; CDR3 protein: CATSYGGGGTEAFF
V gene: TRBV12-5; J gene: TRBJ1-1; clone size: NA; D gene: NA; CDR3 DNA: TGTGCTAGTGGTCAAATAATAAGCGCTGAAGCTTTCTTT; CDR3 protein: CASGQIISAEAFF
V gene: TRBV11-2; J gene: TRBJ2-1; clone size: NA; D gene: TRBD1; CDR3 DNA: TGTGCCAGCAGCGACTACCGGGACAGGGCGTACAATGAGCAGTTCTTC; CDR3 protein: CASSDYRDRAYNEQFF
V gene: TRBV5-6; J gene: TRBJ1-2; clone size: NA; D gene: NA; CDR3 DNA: TGTGCCAGCAGCTTGGGACAGAGCTATGGCTACACCTTC; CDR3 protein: CASSLGQSYGYTF
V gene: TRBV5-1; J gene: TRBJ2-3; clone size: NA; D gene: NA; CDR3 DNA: TGCGCCAGCAGCTTCACAGGCTACACAGATACGCAGTATTTT; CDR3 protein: CASSFTGYTDTQYF
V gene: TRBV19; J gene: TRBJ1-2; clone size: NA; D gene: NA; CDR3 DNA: TGTGCCAGTAGTCTAACAACAGGGTCCTATGGCTACACCTTC; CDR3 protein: CASSLTTGSYGYTF
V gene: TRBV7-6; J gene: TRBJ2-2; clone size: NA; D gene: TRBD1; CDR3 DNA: TGTGCCAGCAGCCTCGGGACAGGACCGAACACCGGGGAGCTGTTTTTT; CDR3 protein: CASSLGTGPNTGELFF
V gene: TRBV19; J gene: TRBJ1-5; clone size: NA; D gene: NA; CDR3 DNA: TGTGCCAGTAGTATTATGGGCCCCACGCAGCCCCAGCATTTT; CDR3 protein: CASSIMGPTQPQHF
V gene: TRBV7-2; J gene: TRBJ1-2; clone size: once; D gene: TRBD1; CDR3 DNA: TGTGCCAGCAGCCGGGACAGGGGTGGGGGCTACACCTTC; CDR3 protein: CASSRDRGGGYTF
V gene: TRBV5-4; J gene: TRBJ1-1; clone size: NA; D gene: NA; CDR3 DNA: TGTGCCAGCAGCTCTGAGCGGGGCACTGAAGCTTTCTTT; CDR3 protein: CASSSERGTEAFF
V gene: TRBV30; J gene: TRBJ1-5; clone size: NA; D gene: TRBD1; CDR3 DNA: TGTGCCTGGGGAACAGGGGGGGGCAATCAGCCCCAGCATTTT; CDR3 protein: CAWGTGGGNQPQHF
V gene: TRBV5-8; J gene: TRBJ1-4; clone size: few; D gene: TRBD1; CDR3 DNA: TGTGCCAGCAGCACAGACAGGGGGCGAGCTAATGAAAAACTGTTTTTT; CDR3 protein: CASSTDRGRANEKLFF
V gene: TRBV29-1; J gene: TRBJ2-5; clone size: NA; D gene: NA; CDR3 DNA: TGCAGCGTTAGAGGGTACCTCGGCACCCAGTACTTC; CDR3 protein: CSVRGYLGTQYF
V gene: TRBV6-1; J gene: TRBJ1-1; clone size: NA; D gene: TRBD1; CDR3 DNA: TGTGCCAGCAGTGAGCAGGGGGATGGCACTGAAGCTTTCTTT; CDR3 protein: CASSEQGDGTEAFF
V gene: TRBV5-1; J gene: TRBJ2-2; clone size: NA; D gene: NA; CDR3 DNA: TGCGCCAGCAGCCCTGGACAGCCTATGAACACCGGGGAGCTGTTTTTT; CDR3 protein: CASSPGQPMNTGELFF
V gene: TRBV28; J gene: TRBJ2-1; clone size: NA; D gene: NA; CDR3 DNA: TGTGCCAGCAGTAGACCAGGGACAGAGCAGTTCTTC; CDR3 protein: CASSRPGTEQFF
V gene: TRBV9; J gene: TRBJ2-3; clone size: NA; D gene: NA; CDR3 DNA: TGTGCCAGCAGCTTCTCTTGGGCCAGCACAGATACGCAGTATTTT; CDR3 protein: CASSFSWASTDTQYF
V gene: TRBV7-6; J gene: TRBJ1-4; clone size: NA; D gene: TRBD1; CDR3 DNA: TGTGCCAGCAGCTTAGGGGACAGGGGACATGAAAAACTGTTTTTT; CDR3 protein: CASSLGDRGHEKLFF
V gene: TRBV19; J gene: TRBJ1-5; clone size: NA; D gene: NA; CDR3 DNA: TGTGCCAGTAGTATGGGGCAGGGGAATCAGCCCCAGCATTTT; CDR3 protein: CASSMGQGNQPQHF
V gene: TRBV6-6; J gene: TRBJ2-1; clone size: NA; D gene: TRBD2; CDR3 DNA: TGTGCCAGCAGTTACCCGCGGGGGGGCTCCTACAATGAGCAGTTCTTC; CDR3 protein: CASSYPRGGSYNEQFF
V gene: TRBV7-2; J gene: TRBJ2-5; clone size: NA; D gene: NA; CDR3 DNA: TGTGCCAGCAGCTTAGGACAGCAAGAGACCCAGTACTTC; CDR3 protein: CASSLGQQETQYF
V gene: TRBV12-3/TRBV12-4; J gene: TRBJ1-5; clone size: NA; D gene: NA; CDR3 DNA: TGTGCCAGCACCCCAGGTTCAGGAAAGCCCCAGCATTTT; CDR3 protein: CASTPGSGKPQHF
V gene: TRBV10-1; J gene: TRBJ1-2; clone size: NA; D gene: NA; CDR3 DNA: TGCGCCAGTCCCGGGACATGGACTAACTATGGCTACACCTTC; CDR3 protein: CASPGTWTNYGYTF
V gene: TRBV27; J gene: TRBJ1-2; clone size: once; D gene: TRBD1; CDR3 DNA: TGTGCCAGCAGGGACAGGGCGGAGGGCTACACCTTC; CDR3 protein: CASRDRAEGYTF
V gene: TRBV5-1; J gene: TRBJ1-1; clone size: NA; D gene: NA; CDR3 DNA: TGCGCCAGCAGCTTGGGATGGTCACAGGGCACTGAAGCTTTCTTT; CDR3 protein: CASSLGWSQGTEAFF
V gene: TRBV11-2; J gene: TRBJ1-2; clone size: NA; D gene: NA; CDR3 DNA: TGTGCCAGCAGCTTAGGACAGGCTAACTATGGCTACACCTTC; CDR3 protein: CASSLGQANYGYTF
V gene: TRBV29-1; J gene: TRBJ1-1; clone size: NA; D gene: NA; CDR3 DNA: TGCAGCGCCCTTCGTGGGCTCATGAACACTGAAGCTTTCTTT; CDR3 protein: CSALRGLMNTEAFF
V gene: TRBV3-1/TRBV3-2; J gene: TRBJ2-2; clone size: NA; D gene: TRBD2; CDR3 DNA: TGTGCCAGCAGCCAAGAGCTAGCGGGCTACACCGGGGAGCTGTTTTTT; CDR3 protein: CASSQELAGYTGELFF
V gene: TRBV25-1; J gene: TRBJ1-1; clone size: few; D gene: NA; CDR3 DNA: TGTGCCAGCATCAAGAACACTGAAGCTTTCTTT; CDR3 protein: CASIKNTEAFF
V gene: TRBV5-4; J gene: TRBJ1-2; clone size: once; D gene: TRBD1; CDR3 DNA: TGTGCCAGCAGCTTGCAAGGGACAGGGGCTGGCTACACCTTC; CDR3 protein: CASSLQGTGAGYTF
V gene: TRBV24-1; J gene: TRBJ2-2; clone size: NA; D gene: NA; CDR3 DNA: TGTGCCACCAGTGTGGGGGGACTCGACACCGGGGAGCTGTTTTTT; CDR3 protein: CATSVGGLDTGELFF
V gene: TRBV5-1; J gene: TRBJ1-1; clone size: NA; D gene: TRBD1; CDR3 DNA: TGCGCCAGCAGCCCCCAGGGGGCTGGGACTGAAGCTTTCTTT; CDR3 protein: CASSPQGAGTEAFF
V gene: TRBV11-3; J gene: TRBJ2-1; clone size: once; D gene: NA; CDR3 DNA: TGTGCCAGCAGCCTTCGACTATACAATGAGCAGTTCTTC; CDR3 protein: CASSLRLYNEQFF
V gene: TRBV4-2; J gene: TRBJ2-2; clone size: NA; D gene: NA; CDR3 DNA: TGTGCCAGCAGCCAAGAAGGGGGAACGAACACCGGGGAGCTGTTTTTT; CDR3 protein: CASSQEGGTNTGELFF
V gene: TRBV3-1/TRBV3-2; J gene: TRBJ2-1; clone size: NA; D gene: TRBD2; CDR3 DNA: TGTGCCAGCAGCCAAGAATCTAGCGGATACAATGAGCAGTTCTTC; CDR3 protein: CASSQESSGYNEQFF
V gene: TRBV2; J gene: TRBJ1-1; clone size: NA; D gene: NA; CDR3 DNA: TGTGCCAGCATTCTGGCAGGTGTCGCGAACACTGAAGCTTTCTTT; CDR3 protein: CASILAGVANTEAFF
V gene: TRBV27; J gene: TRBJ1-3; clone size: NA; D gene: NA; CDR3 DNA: TGTGCCAGCAGAACAGGGTTCTCTGGAAACACCATATATTTT; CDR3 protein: CASRTGFSGNTIYF
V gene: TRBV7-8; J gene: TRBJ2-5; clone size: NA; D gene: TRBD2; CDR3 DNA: TGTGCCAGCAGCCCAGGGAGGGCTACTTTCGGGGAGACCCAGTACTTC; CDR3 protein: CASSPGRATFGETQYF
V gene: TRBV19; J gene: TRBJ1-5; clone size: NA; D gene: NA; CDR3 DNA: TGTGCCAGTAGTATAGGAGGGGGAGTTAGGCAGCCCCAGCATTTT; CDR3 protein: CASSIGGGVRQPQHF
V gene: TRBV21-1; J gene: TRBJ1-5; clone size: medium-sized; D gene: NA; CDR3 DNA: TGTGCCAGCAGCAAAGGAGAGAGAGGAATTGGCAATCAGCCCCAGCATTTT; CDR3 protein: CASSKGERGIGNQPQHF